The 11 T cell receptor beta chains below all came from one sample that was sequenced in a study of blood T cell repertoires in COVID-19. Using immunoSEQ multiplex PCR, the repertoire was profiled, and TCRdb retains in-frame clones only, with some absent. The sample lists 220,000 or so clones, about 86% seen once, with around 2% in the top ten. The specimen was peripheral blood. All receptors derive from a woman aged 60 to 75 with acute or convalescent COVID-19.

This clone was observed once. V usage is TRBV19 and J usage is TRBJ1-5; no firm D call. The CDR3 is 15 amino acids. Trimming removed 7 bases at V and 1 base at J, with 14 bases between. CDR1 LNHDA and CDR2 SQIVND come from the germline V gene (reference sequence). The CDR3 DNA sequence: TGTGCCAGTAACGATAAAGGACTGAGCAATCAGCCCCAGCATTTT. Translated: CASNDKGLSNQPQHF.

This rearrangement joins TRBV5-8 to TRBJ1-5; 9 bases line up with TRBD1. CDR3 size: 16 residues. Germline CDR1 and CDR2: SGHTS and YDEGEE. Losses at the gene ends were 5 bases for V and 5 bases for J; bases not matched to a gene: 11. The CDR3 here is CASSFWTGAIDQPQHF. In DNA, the CDR3 is TGTGCCAGCAGTTTCTGGACAGGGGCCATTGATCAGCCCCAGCATTTT.

The V gene is TRBV7-2, the J gene TRBJ2-3; 8 bases are a match to TRBD2. V was clipped by 4 bases and J by 2 bases; unmatched bases: 8. CDR1 SGHTA and CDR2 FQGNSA come from the germline V gene. CDR3 length equals 16 residues. The CDR3 nucleotides read TGTGCCAGCAGCTCATCAGGGCGGGGGGTCACAGATACGCAGTATTTT. It specifies CASSSSGRGVTDTQYF.

This sequence joins TRBV6-5 and TRBJ1-2; the match to TRBD1 covers 9 bases. The CDR3 spans 14 residues. The germline V gene encodes CDR1 MNHEY and CDR2 SVGAGI. V lost 5 bases to trimming and J lost 4 bases; unmatched junction nucleotides: 5. This chain's CDR3 is CASSPGQGVYGYTF. CDR3 coding DNA: TGTGCCAGCAGTCCGGGACAGGGTGTCTATGGCTACACCTTC.

This chain connects TRBV5-1 to TRBJ2-1; 9 nucleotides line up with TRBD2. CDR3 length: 16 amino acids. The junction had 3 bases not matched to a gene; V was cut back by 0 bases and J by 2 bases. Looked up from germline, CDR1 is SGHRS and CDR2 is YFSETQ. CDR3 nucleotide sequence: TGCGCCAGCAGCTTGGTCGGCGGGGGGGCCTACAATGAGCAGTTCTTC. Its translation: CASSLVGGGAYNEQFF.

V gene TRBV12-3 or TRBV12-4 combines with J gene TRBJ2-2; D is undetermined. This CDR3 is built from 13 residues. The ends were cut back, 6 bases at V and 1 base at J, with 6 bases in the middle. CDR3 sequence (DNA): TGTGCCAGCAGAACCGGGAACACCGGGGAGCTGTTTTTT. This translates into CASRTGNTGELFF.

The chain employs TRBV7-2 and TRBJ2-1; D not certain. With 0 bases removed from V and 0 bases from J, the gap between germline ends came to 6 bases. The CDR3 is 15 amino acids. Germline V gives CDR1 SGHTA, CDR2 FQGNSA. CDR3 in amino acids: CASSLATFSYNEQFF. The CDR3 bases are TGTGCCAGCAGCTTAGCGACTTTCTCCTACAATGAGCAGTTCTTC.

The chain joins TRBV5-1 to TRBJ2-1; 10 nucleotides match TRBD1. Trimming took 4 bases from V and 10 from J; bases not matched to a gene: 11. This CDR3 spans 15 amino acids. Germline V CDR1 and CDR2: SGHRS, YFSETQ. The CDR3 is CASSRGTGVREEQFF. The CDR3 DNA follows: TGCGCCAGCAGCCGCGGGACAGGGGTACGAGAGGAGCAGTTCTTC.

This clone was seen a single time. V is TRBV4-2 and J is TRBJ1-5; the D is unclear. V lost 4 bases to trimming and J lost 5 bases, with 15 bases between them. Germline V gene sequence: CDR1 LGHNA, CDR2 YNFKEQ. CDR3 length: 15 amino acids. The CDR3 is CASSPESQSYQPQHF. For the CDR3, the DNA is TGTGCCAGCAGCCCAGAATCCCAGTCATATCAGCCCCAGCATTTT.

J is TRBJ1-2 and V is TRBV28; 7 bases map to TRBD1. J lost 4 bases, V lost 8 bases, and 16 bases had no gene match. This CDR3 is 16 amino acids long. The germline CDR1 and CDR2 sequences are MDHEN and SYDVKM. DNA of the CDR3: TGTGCCAGCCTTTCTCCACCGGGACAGTTCCCCTATGGCTACACCTTC. This translates into CASLSPPGQFPYGYTF.

The chain links TRBV5-5 to TRBJ2-2; the match to TRBD2 covers 8 bases. CDR3 length equals 16 residues. The V gene end was trimmed by 0 bases and the J gene end by 5 bases; junction bases not matched to a gene: 6. From germline, CDR1 is SGHKS and CDR2 YYEKEE (reference sequence). In DNA form, the CDR3 reads TGTGCCAGCAGCTTGGTAGGCGGGGGGAGGACCGGGGAGCTGTTTTTT. Residues: CASSLVGGGRTGELFF.